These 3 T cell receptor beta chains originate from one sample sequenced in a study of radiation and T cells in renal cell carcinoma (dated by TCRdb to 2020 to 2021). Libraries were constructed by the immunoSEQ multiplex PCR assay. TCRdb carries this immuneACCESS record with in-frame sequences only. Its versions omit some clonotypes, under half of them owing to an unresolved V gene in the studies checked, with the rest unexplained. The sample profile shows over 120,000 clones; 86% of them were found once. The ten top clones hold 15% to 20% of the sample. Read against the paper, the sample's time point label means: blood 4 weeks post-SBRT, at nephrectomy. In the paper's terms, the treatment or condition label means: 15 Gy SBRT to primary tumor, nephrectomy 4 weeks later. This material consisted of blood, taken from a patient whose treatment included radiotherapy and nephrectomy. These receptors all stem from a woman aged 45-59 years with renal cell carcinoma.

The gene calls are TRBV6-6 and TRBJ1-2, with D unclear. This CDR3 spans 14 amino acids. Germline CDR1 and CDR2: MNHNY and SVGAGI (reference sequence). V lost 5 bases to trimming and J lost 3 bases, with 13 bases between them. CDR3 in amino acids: CASSKREGHYGYTF. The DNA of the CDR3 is TGTGCCAGCAGTAAACGGGAGGGTCACTATGGCTACACCTTC.

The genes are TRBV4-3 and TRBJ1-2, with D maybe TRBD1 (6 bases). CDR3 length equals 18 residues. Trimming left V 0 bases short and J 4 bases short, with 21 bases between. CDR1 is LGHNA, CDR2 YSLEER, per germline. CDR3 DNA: TGCGCCAGCAGCCAAGAAATTAAGGACAGTTCGGGGCCCTATGGCTACACCTTC. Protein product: CASSQEIKDSSGPYGYTF.

Here the CDR3 DNA reads TGTGCCAGCAGCTTTCCGGGACAGGCATCGAGGACCACTGAAGCTTTCTTT. Translating it yields CASSFPGQASRTTEAFF. The chain combines TRBV5-5 with TRBJ1-1; TRBD1 aligns across 8 bases. In germline, CDR1 is SGHKS, CDR2 YYEKEE (reference sequence). CDR3 length equals 17 residues. V lost 2 bases and J lost 4; bases outside the gene matches: 13.